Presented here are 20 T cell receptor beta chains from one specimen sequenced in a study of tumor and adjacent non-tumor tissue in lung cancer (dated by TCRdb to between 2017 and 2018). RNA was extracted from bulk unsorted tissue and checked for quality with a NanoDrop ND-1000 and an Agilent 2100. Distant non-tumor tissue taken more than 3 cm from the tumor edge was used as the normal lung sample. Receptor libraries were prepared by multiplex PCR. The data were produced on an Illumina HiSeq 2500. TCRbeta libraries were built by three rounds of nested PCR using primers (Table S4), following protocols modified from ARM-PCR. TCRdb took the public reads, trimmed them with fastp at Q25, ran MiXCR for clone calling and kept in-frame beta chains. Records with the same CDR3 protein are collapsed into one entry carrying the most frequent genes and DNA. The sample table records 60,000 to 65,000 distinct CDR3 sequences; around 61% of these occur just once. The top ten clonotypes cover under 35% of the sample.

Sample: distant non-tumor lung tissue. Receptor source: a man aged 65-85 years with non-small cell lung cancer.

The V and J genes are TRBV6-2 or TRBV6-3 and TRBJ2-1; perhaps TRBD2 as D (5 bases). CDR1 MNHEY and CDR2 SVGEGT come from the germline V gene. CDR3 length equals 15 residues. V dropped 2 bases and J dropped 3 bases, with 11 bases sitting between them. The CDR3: CASSYRGEIYNEQFF. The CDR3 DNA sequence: TGTGCCAGCAGTTACCGGGGAGAGATCTACAATGAGCAGTTCTTC.

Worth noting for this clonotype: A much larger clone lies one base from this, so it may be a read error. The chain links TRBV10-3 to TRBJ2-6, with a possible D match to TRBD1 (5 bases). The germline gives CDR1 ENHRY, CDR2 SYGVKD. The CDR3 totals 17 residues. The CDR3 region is CAIRGGFPLSGAKVLTF. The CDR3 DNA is TGTGCCATCAGGGGTGGTTTTCCCCTCTCTGGGGCCAAGGTCCTGACTTTC.

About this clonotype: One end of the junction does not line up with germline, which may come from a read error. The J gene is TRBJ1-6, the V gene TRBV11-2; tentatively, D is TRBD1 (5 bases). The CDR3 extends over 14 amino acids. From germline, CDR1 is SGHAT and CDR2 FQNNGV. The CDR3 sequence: CASNYGRAGSPIHF. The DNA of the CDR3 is TGTGCCAGCAACTACGGCAGGGCGGGCTCACCCATCCACTTT.

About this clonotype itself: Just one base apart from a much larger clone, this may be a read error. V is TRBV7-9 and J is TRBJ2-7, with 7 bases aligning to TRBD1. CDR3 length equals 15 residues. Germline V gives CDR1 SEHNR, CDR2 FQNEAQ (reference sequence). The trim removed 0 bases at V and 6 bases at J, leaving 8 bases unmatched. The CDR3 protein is CASSLAGQRVVEQYF. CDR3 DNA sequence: TGTGCCAGCAGCTTAGCGGGACAGAGGGTAGTCGAGCAGTACTTC.

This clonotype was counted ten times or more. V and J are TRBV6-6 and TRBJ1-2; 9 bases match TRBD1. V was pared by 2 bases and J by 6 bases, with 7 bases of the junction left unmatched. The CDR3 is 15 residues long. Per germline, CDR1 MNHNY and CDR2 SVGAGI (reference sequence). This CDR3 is CASSYTRTGADGYTF. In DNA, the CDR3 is TGTGCCAGCAGTTACACAAGGACAGGGGCAGATGGCTACACCTTC.

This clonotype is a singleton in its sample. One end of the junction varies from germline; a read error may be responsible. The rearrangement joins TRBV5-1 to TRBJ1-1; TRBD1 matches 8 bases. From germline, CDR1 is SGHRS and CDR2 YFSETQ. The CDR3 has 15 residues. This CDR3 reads CACSLAQGAVTEAFF. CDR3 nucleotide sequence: TGCGCCTGCAGCTTGGCTCAGGGGGCCGTCACTGAAGCTTTCTTT.

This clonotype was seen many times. CDR3 nucleotide sequence: TGCGCCAGCAGCCAAGATCGGGGGCTGTTGAATTCACCCCTCCACTTT. Protein product: CASSQDRGLLNSPLHF. The chain links TRBV4-1 to TRBJ1-6; D may be TRBD1 (6 bases). The V gene's germline CDR1 is MGHRA and CDR2 YSYEKL. Trimming stripped 0 bases from V and 7 bases from J, with 13 bases between. There are 16 residues in the CDR3.

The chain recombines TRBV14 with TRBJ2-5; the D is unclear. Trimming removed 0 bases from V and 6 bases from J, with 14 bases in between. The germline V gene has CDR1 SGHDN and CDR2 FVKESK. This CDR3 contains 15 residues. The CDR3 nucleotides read TGTGCCAGCAGCCAAGATAGTGTAAGGCAGAAGACCCAGTACTTC. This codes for CASSQDSVRQKTQYF.

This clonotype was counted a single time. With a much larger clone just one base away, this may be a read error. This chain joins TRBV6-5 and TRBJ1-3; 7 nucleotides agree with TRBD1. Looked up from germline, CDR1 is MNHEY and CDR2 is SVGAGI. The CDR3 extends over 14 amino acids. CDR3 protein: CVSRPGQRRNTIYF. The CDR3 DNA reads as TGTGTCAGCAGACCGGGACAGAGAAGAAACACCATATATTTT.

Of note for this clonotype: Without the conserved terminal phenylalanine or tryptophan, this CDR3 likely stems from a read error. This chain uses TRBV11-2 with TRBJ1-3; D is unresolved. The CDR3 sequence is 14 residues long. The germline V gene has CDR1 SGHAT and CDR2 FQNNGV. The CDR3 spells CASNLSGGGNTIYL. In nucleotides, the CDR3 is TGTGCCAGCAACTTATCTGGAGGTGGAAACACCATATATTTA.

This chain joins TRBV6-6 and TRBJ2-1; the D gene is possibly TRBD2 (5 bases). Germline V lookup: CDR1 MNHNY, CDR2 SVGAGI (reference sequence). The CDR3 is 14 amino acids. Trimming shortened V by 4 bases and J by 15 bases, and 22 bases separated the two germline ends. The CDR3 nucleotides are TGTGCCAGCAGTTTTTCAAACGTGAGGGCCGCCTGGTTCTTC. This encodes CASSFSNVRAAWFF.

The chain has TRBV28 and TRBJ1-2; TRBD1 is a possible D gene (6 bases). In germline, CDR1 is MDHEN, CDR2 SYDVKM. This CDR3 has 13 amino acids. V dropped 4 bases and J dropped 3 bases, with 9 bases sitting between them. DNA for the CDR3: TGTGCCAGCAGTTCCGGGACACACTATGGCTACACCTTC. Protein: CASSSGTHYGYTF.

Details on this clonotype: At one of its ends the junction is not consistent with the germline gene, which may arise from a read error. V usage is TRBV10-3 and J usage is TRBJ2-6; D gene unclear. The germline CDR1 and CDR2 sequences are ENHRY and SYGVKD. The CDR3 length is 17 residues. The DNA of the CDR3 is TGTGCCATCAGGGGTGGTTTCCCCCTCTCTGGGGTCAACGTCCTGACTTTC. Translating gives CAIRGGFPLSGVNVLTF.

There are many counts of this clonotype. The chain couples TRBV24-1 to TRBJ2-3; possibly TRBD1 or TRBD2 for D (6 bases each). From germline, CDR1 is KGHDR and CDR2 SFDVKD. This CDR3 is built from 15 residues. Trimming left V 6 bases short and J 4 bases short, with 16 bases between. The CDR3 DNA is TGTGCCACCAGTAGACGTCGGGGGCCCCCAGATACGCAGTATTTT. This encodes CATSRRRGPPDTQYF.

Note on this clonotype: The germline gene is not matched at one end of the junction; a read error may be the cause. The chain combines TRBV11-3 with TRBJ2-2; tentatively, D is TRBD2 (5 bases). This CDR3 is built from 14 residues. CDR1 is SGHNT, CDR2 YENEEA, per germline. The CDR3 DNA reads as TGTGCCAGCAGCCCGACGGTGAACACCGGGGAGCTGTTTTTC. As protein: CASSPTVNTGELFF.

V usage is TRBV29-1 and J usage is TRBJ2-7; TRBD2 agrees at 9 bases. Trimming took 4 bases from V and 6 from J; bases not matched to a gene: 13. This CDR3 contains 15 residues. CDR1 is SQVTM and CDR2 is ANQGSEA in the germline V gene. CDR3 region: CSVGISGSPPFEQYF. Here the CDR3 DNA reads TGCAGCGTTGGTATTAGCGGGAGCCCCCCCTTCGAGCAGTACTTC.

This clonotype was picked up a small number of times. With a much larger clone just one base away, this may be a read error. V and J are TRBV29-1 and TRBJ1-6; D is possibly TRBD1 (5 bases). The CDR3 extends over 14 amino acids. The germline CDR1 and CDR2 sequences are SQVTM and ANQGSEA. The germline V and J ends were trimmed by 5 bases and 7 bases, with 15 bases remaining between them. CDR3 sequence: CSVRMRQRNSPLHF. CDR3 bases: TGCAGCGTTCGAATGAGACAGAGAAATTCACCCCTCCACTTT.

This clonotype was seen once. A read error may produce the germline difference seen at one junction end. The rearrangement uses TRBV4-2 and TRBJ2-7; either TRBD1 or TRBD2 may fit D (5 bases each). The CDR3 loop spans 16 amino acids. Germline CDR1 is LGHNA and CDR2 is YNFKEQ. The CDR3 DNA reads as TGTGTCAGCAGCCACCCTGATACGGGGCGCTCCTACGAGCAGTACTTC. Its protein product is CVSSHPDTGRSYEQYF.

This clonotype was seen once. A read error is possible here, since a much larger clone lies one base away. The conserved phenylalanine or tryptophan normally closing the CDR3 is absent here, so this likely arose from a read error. For the CDR3, the DNA is TGTGCCAGCAGCTTTCGGACAGGGGTGGAGACCCAGTACTAC. This gives the protein CASSFRTGVETQYY. V and J are TRBV7-8 and TRBJ2-5; TRBD1 matches 9 bases. The CDR3 has 14 amino acids. V lost 3 bases to trimming and J lost 5 bases; unmatched junction nucleotides: 4. CDR1 SGHVS and CDR2 FQNEAQ come from the germline V gene.

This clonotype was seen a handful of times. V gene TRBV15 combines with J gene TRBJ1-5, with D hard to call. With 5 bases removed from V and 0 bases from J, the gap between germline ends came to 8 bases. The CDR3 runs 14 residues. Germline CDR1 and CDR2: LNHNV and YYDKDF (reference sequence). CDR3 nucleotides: TGTGCCACCAGCGGGGTTGGTAGCAATCAGCCCCAGCATTTT. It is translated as CATSGVGSNQPQHF. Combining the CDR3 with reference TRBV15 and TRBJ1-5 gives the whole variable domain DAMVIQNPRYQVTQFGKPVTLSCSQTLNHNVMYWYQQKSSQAPKLLFHYYDKDFNNEADTPDNFQSRRPNTSFCFLDIRSPGLGDTAMYLCATSGVGSNQPQHFGDGTRLSIL.